This TCR beta chain stems from a study of blood T cell repertoires in COVID-19. Looking at the study overall: COVID-19 samples, acute and convalescent, were from the United States, Italy and Spain.

In the study's own analysis: Estimated nucleated cell counts came from reference gene primer amplification. Here immunoSEQ multiplex PCR was the method, and the copy in TCRdb shows in-frame clones only, minus some. D and trimming were read from the DNA, whereas the V and J calls and clone size are those reported in that table. The repertoire holds around 200,000 clones, 86% seen once, with 3.5% to 5.5% in the top ten. Trimming took 3 bases from V and 3 from J, leaving 15 bases between them. CDR1 is KGHSH and CDR2 is LQKENI in the germline V gene. The CDR3 is 15 residues long. The sample consisted of PBMCs or T cells enriched from blood (not recorded which). This clonotype was sampled from a woman aged 30 to 39 who had been exposed to COVID-19. The genes are TRBV18 and TRBJ2-7, with D perhaps matching TRBD1 (6 bases). This CDR3 is CASSPDEGGSYEQYF. CDR3 nucleotide sequence: TGTGCCAGCTCACCCGACGAAGGGGGAAGCTACGAGCAGTACTTC.